This T cell receptor (beta chain) derives from a study of T-cell reconstitution after alpha-beta-depleted transplantation in children. Preparation of the TCRbeta library used unique molecular identifiers. TCRdb itself ran the PCR reads through MiXCR, one entry per CDR3 protein. The profile shows about 610,000 distinct CDR3 sequences, 10% of them singletons. The TCR sequence derives from a human donor who donated a stem cell graft to a child with acute myeloid leukemia. The source material was PBMCs from the stem cell graft donor, sampled from the stem cell graft.

This CDR3 reads CASCKGAPTETQYF. The DNA of the CDR3 is TGCGCCAGCTGCAAGGGGGCGCCGACAGAGACCCAGTACTTC. The chain carries TRBV5-1 and TRBJ2-5, with 7 bases fitting TRBD1. Trimming cost V 7 bases and J 4 bases; bases outside gene matches: 10. This CDR3 contains 14 residues. Germline values: CDR1 SGHRS, CDR2 YFSETQ.